This is a list of T cell receptor beta chains from one sample in a study of blood T cells in healthy people across ages. Each CDR3 protein is one row after TCRdb ran MiXCR on the 5' RACE reads. The table has over 750,000 distinct CDR3 sequences, 20% to 25% seen once. The data were also submitted as part of a second study, on T cells of mothers and their children.

The material sequenced was blood. The receptors shown here come from a boy aged 10-17 years in good health. Each CDR3 is given with its conserved first and last residue. Each record gives: V gene, J gene, clone size, D gene, CDR3 DNA, CDR3 protein. A D gene is named only where the DNA matches it firmly. Size values are once, few and many counts, or a class for expanded clones, and some rows have none.

TRBV27	TRBJ2-6	NA	TRBD1	TGTGCCAGCAGTTCGGACAGGGGGCTCATTGGGGCCAACGTCCTGACTTTC	CASSSDRGLIGANVLTF
TRBV20-1	TRBJ2-1	NA	NA	TGCAGTGCTAGGTACAGGGTTTCGCACAATGAGCAGTTCTTC	CSARYRVSHNEQFF
TRBV6-5	TRBJ2-4	NA	TRBD1	TGTGCCAGCAGTTACTTCCCCGGGACAGGGGGTTCCAAAAACATTCAGTACTTC	CASSYFPGTGGSKNIQYF
TRBV5-1	TRBJ1-2	few	NA	TGCGCCAGCAGCCCGCACCCGGGTGAATATGGCTACACCTTC	CASSPHPGEYGYTF
TRBV7-2	TRBJ2-5	NA	NA	TGTGCCAGCAGCTTCCAGGGGAACCAAGAGACCCAGTACTTC	CASSFQGNQETQYF
TRBV27	TRBJ2-1	NA	TRBD2	TGTGCCAGCAGCCTCGGACTAGCGTATAAGCAGTTCTTC	CASSLGLAYKQFF
TRBV7-9	TRBJ2-6	NA	NA	TGTGCCAGCAGCTTAGCGCTTGACCCGAGGCCCGGGGCCAACGTCCTGACTTTC	CASSLALDPRPGANVLTF
TRBV29-1	TRBJ2-5	few	NA	TGCAGCGCCGTTTCTTACAGGGATCAGGAGACCCAGTACTTC	CSAVSYRDQETQYF
TRBV6-1	TRBJ2-7	NA	NA	TGTGCCAGCAGCAGCAATAATGGGGCCTCCCATGGGGGGCTAGGCGAGCAGTACTTC	CASSSNNGASHGGLGEQYF
TRBV20-1	TRBJ2-1	few	NA	TGCAGTGCTAGAGATATCAGGGATTACAATGAGCAGTTCTTC	CSARDIRDYNEQFF
TRBV12-3/TRBV12-4	TRBJ1-2	NA	TRBD1	TGTGCCATACAGGGGGAGGACTATGGCTACACCTTC	CAIQGEDYGYTF
TRBV29-1	TRBJ2-5	few	TRBD1	TGCAGCGTCGACAGGGGGGGCAGTCAAGAGACCCAGTACTTC	CSVDRGGSQETQYF
TRBV7-2	TRBJ2-7	few	NA	TGTGCCAGCAGCTTTTCAAATCGCGAGCAGTACTTC	CASSFSNREQYF
TRBV20-1	TRBJ2-3	NA	NA	TGCAGTGCTCCTGAGACTAGTACAGATACGCAGTATTTT	CSAPETSTDTQYF
TRBV5-1	TRBJ2-7	NA	NA	TGCGCCAGCAGCTTGGGCAGGGGTGTTGAGCAGTACTTC	CASSLGRGVEQYF
TRBV28	TRBJ2-2	NA	NA	TGTGCCAGCAGTTTAGACACCTCGAACACCGGGGAGCTGTTTTTT	CASSLDTSNTGELFF
TRBV7-2	TRBJ2-3	few	NA	TGTGCCAGCAAGATGGGAGATACGCAGTATTTT	CASKMGDTQYF
TRBV4-1	TRBJ2-1	few	NA	TGCGCCAGCACGGTGACTAACTCCTACAATGAGCAGTTCTTC	CASTVTNSYNEQFF
TRBV28	TRBJ1-2	few	TRBD1	TGTGCCACCGCGGACAGGAAGTTCGGCTACACCTTC	CATADRKFGYTF
TRBV7-6	TRBJ1-4	few	TRBD1	TGTGCCAGCAGCGAGGGACAGGCCGGCGGTTGGGAAAAACTGTTTTTT	CASSEGQAGGWEKLFF
TRBV20-1	TRBJ2-7	NA	TRBD2	TGCGGTGCTAGAGATCTAGCGGGACGACCCTACGAGCAGTACTTC	CGARDLAGRPYEQYF
TRBV12-3/TRBV12-4	TRBJ2-5	few	TRBD2	TGTGCCAGCAAGACTGGACTAGCGGGAGTAGAGACCCAGTACTTC	CASKTGLAGVETQYF
TRBV28	TRBJ2-5	NA	TRBD2	TGTGCCAGCAGTGCCCCGGGGGGGGCAGAACAAGAGACCCAGTACTTC	CASSAPGGAEQETQYF
TRBV4-3	TRBJ1-6	NA	NA	TGCGCCAGCAGCCTGGGGCTAGAAGGAAACTCACCCCTCCACTTT	CASSLGLEGNSPLHF
TRBV28	TRBJ2-1	NA	TRBD1	TGTGCCAGCAGTCTCTCAGGGGGTGGAAGTAGTGAGCAGTTCTTC	CASSLSGGGSSEQFF
TRBV25-1	TRBJ1-6	few	NA	TGTGCCAGCAGTTACCTTGACGGAGGTTCACCCCTCCACTTT	CASSYLDGGSPLHF
TRBV10-2	TRBJ2-5	few	NA	TGCGCCAGCAAGGGGAGAGGTTTCGGTCGAGAGACCCAGTACTTC	CASKGRGFGRETQYF
TRBV7-9	TRBJ2-3	many	NA	TGTGCCAGCAGCTTCGGGGGCGCTAGCACAGATACGCAGTATTTT	CASSFGGASTDTQYF
TRBV5-1	TRBJ2-1	few	NA	TGCGCCAGCAGCTTGGCCTCGGGATTTGGGAATGAGCAGTTCTTC	CASSLASGFGNEQFF
TRBV7-2	TRBJ2-3	NA	TRBD2	TGTGCCAGCAGCTTAGCGCCGGCCAGGGTCGGGGCTAGCGGGAGACCAGATACGCAGTATTTT	CASSLAPARVGASGRPDTQYF
TRBV6-2/TRBV6-3	TRBJ2-2	NA	NA	TGTGCCAGCAGTAATCGACTCGAGGGAGCCTTCTGGACCGGGGAGCTGTTTTTT	CASSNRLEGAFWTGELFF
TRBV5-1	TRBJ2-5	few	TRBD1	TGCGCCAGCAGCTCTTACCCTCCGGGACAGGGTGGAGAGACCCAGTACTTC	CASSSYPPGQGGETQYF
TRBV7-2	TRBJ2-3	NA	TRBD2	TGTGCCAGCAGCTTAACTAGCGGGATTAAGGGAACAGATACGCAGTATTTT	CASSLTSGIKGTDTQYF
TRBV12-3/TRBV12-4	TRBJ1-5	NA	NA	TGTGCCAGCAGCCCATCCGGGCGGGGGCAGCCCCAGCATTTT	CASSPSGRGQPQHF
TRBV7-2	TRBJ2-3	NA	TRBD2	TGTGCCAGCAGCTTAGAACTAGCGGGGGCATTCCGCCAGTATTTT	CASSLELAGAFRQYF